The clone carrying this T cell receptor (beta chain) was seen just once. The data stem from a study of blood T cell repertoires in COVID-19. About the research overall: The cDNA or gDNA used as material had been derived from T cells, B-cell-depleted T cells, or PBMCs.

CDR3 length: 15 residues. The germline CDR1 and CDR2 sequences are SGHRS and YFSETQ. Germline trimming cut 0 bases from V and 6 bases from J; bases unmatched to any gene: 5. How the authors handled the data: Amplification from reference gene primers served as the basis for estimated nucleated cell counts. Assay used: immunoSEQ multiplex PCR; TCRdb lists only in-frame clones, some missing. D and trimming were read from the DNA, whereas the V and J calls and clone size are those reported in that table. The profile shows about half a million clones, about nine tenths of them singletons. The sequence was obtained from a woman aged 55-69 years who had recovered from COVID-19. The sample taken for sequencing was PBMCs or T cells enriched from blood (not recorded which). This chain connects TRBV5-1 to TRBJ2-7; 11 bases line up with TRBD2. The CDR3 loop is CASSLVLAGGSEQYF. The DNA of the CDR3 is TGCGCCAGCAGCTTGGTTCTAGCGGGGGGTAGCGAGCAGTACTTC. Full variable domain (outside the CDR3, taken from reference TRBV5-1 and TRBJ2-7): KAGVTQTPRYLIKTRGQQVTLSCSPISGHRSVSWYQQTPGQGLQFLFEYFSETQRNKGNFPGRFSGRQFSNSRSEMNVSTLELGDSALYLCASSLVLAGGSEQYFGPGTRLTVT.